One sample yielded the 26 T cell receptor beta chains listed below, sequenced in a study of CD8+ T cells in alopecia areata. The sequencing template was cDNA reverse transcribed from extracted RNA. Repertoires were generated with immunoSEQ multiplex PCR, while TCRdb's copy carries only in-frame clones and drops some. The sample includes 100,000 to 150,000 clones, 45% to 60% of them seen just once. The sequencing here drew on CD4+ T cells sorted from blood, taken at week 0. All receptors come from a human donor with alopecia areata.

This clone was counted a few times. This chain connects TRBV11-2 to TRBJ2-2; 7 positions match TRBD2. The CDR3 sequence is 15 residues long. Germline V CDR1 and CDR2: SGHAT, FQNNGV. Trimming cost V 6 bases and J 1 base; bases outside gene matches: 5. The CDR3 DNA reads TGTGCCAGCAGAGAACCGGGGGGGAACACCGGGGAGCTGTTTTTT. Protein sequence: CASREPGGNTGELFF. The variable domain in full, completed from reference TRBV11-2 and TRBJ2-2, reads EAGVAQSPRYKIIEKRQSVAFWCNPISGHATLYWYQQILGQGPKLLIQFQNNGVVDDSQLPKDRFSAERLKGVDSTLKIQPAKLEDSAVYLCASREPGGNTGELFFGEGSRLTVL.

With regard to this clone: Other DNA sequences from this sample encode an identical CDR3 as well. The V call is TRBV7-2, the J call TRBJ2-5; D not resolved. The ends were cut back, 5 bases at V and 2 bases at J, with 9 bases in the middle. CDR1 and CDR2 from the germline V gene are SGHTA and FQGNSA. The CDR3 loop spans 13 amino acids. CDR3 DNA: TGTGCCAGCAGCCTAGGAACACAAGAGACCCAGTACTTC. Its protein is CASSLGTQETQYF.

The V call is TRBV5-4, the J call TRBJ2-5; TRBD1 matches at 7 bases. The germline gives CDR1 SGHNT, CDR2 YYREEE (reference sequence). The CDR3 spans 16 residues. V was pared by 0 bases and J by 5 bases, with 10 bases of the junction left unmatched. For the CDR3, the DNA is TGTGCCAGCAGCTTGGGGCCCCCCAGGGGGTGGGAGACCCAGTACTTC. Translated: CASSLGPPRGWETQYF.

This clone is a singleton in its sample. This chain uses TRBV27 with TRBJ1-4; 9 bases line up with TRBD1. The junction had 2 bases not matched to a gene; V was cut back by 0 bases and J by 6 bases. The germline CDR1 and CDR2 sequences are MNHEY and SMNVEV (reference sequence). This CDR3 has 15 residues. CDR3 region: CASSLSGQGYEKLFF. The DNA for the CDR3 is TGTGCCAGCAGTTTATCGGGACAGGGCTATGAAAAACTGTTTTTT.

This clone came up once. The chain links TRBV11-2 to TRBJ1-1; D not resolved. The CDR3 covers 12 residues. The ends were cut back, 5 bases at V and 3 bases at J, with 7 bases in the middle. In germline, CDR1 is SGHAT, CDR2 FQNNGV. CDR3 protein: CASSPEYTEAFF. CDR3 nucleotide sequence: TGTGCCAGCAGCCCCGAATACACTGAAGCTTTCTTT.

V and J are TRBV5-6 and TRBJ1-2, with D possibly matching TRBD1 (6 bases). The germline V gene encodes CDR1 SGHDT and CDR2 YYEEEE. The CDR3 consists of 16 residues. The germline V and J ends were trimmed by 2 bases and 3 bases, with 17 bases remaining between them. The CDR3 coding sequence is TGTGCCAGCAGCTTCCGGGGGGCGCTTTCGGACTATGGCTACACCTTC. It yields the protein CASSFRGALSDYGYTF. Based on the CDR3 plus reference TRBV5-6 and TRBJ1-2, the full variable domain is DAGVTQSPTHLIKTRGQQVTLRCSPKSGHDTVSWYQQALGQGPQFIFQYYEEEERQRGNFPDRFSGHQFPNYSSELNVNALLLGDSALYLCASSFRGALSDYGYTFGSGTRLTVV.

The genes are TRBV4-2 and TRBJ2-6, with D uncertain. Germline values: CDR1 LGHNA, CDR2 YNFKEQ. V lost 1 base and J 0 bases, leaving 7 bases between the germline ends. The CDR3 loop spans 16 amino acids. In DNA form, the CDR3 reads TGTGCCAGCAGCCAAGGGTGGGCCTCTGGGGCCAACGTCCTGACTTTC. As protein: CASSQGWASGANVLTF.

The rearrangement links TRBV4-1 to TRBJ1-2; maybe TRBD1 (6 bases). Trimming left V 0 bases short and J 8 bases short, with 19 bases between. The CDR3 is 16 residues long. Germline CDR1 reads MGHRA; CDR2 reads YSYEKL. CDR3 sequence reads: CASSQDRMGAYFGYTF. The DNA for the CDR3 is TGCGCCAGCAGCCAAGATCGGATGGGGGCCTACTTCGGCTACACCTTC.

This clone was recorded once. This chain joins TRBV6-6 and TRBJ1-1, with TRBD1 matching 7 bases. The CDR3 sequence is 13 residues long. The germline V gene has CDR1 MNHNY and CDR2 SVGAGI (reference sequence). The V segment lost 5 bases and the J segment 1 base; nucleotides outside the gene matches: 1. The DNA of the CDR3 is TGTGCCAGCAGTGGGACAGAGAACACTGAAGCTTTCTTT. The encoded protein is CASSGTENTEAFF.

CDR3 protein: CATSRAPASNQPQHF. CDR3 DNA: TGTGCCACCAGCAGAGCTCCCGCTAGCAATCAGCCCCAGCATTTT. The J gene is TRBJ1-5, the V gene TRBV15; D uncertain. The germline gives CDR1 LNHNV, CDR2 YYDKDF (reference sequence). The V end lost 1 base, the J end lost 0 bases, and 7 bases lay between the germline ends. The CDR3 is 15 amino acids.

V usage is TRBV27 and J usage is TRBJ2-7; no clear D. Germline lookup yields CDR1 MNHEY and CDR2 SMNVEV (reference sequence). The CDR3 sequence is 14 residues long. The V end lost 4 bases, the J end lost 2 bases, and 12 bases lay between the germline ends. The CDR3 region has the DNA TGTGCCAGCAGTTACAGCATTTGGACCTACGAGCAGTACTTC. Residues: CASSYSIWTYEQYF.

This clone was detected a few times. The V and J genes are TRBV29-1 and TRBJ1-2, with D possibly TRBD1 on 5 matching bases. The CDR3 spans 11 residues. V lost 7 bases, J lost 6 bases, and 12 bases lay in between. The germline V gene has CDR1 SQVTM and CDR2 ANQGSEA. CDR3 DNA: TGCAGCGGAAGGGGATCAGATGGCTACACCTTC. Its translation is CSGRGSDGYTF.

The chain recombines TRBV6-6 with TRBJ2-7; 9 bases are a match to TRBD1. Germline CDR1 reads MNHNY; CDR2 reads SVGAGI (reference sequence). The CDR3 runs 13 residues. The ends lost 9 bases at V and 5 bases at J; junction bases unmatched: 8. Here the CDR3 DNA reads TGTGCCAGTCGAGGGACAGGGTGGGACGAGCAGTACTTC. It codes for CASRGTGWDEQYF.

This clone was detected only a few times. This rearrangement joins TRBV29-1 to TRBJ2-1, with 7 positions matching TRBD1. CDR3 length: 19 residues. J was trimmed by 6 bases and V by 5 bases; bases with no gene match: 25. CDR1 is SQVTM, CDR2 ANQGSEA, per germline. The CDR3 sequence: CSVPPGRGPFGDRFNEQFF. In DNA, the CDR3 is TGCAGCGTTCCCCCGGGAAGGGGGCCTTTCGGTGATCGTTTCAATGAGCAGTTCTTC.

This clone was picked up a small number of times. This sequence joins TRBV7-3 and TRBJ2-7; 9 nucleotides agree with TRBD1. With 5 bases clipped from V and 5 bases from J, the junction kept 16 bases outside the gene matches. This CDR3 is built from 17 residues. CDR1 is SGHTA, CDR2 FQGTGA, per germline. The CDR3 nucleotides read TGTGCCAGCAGCCAACGCCCTCCGGGACAGGGAAATGACGAGCAGTACTTC. Its protein is CASSQRPPGQGNDEQYF. Together with reference TRBV7-3 and TRBJ2-7, the CDR3 gives the full variable domain: GAGVSQTPSNKVTEKGKYVELRCDPISGHTALYWYRQSLGQGPEFLIYFQGTGAADDSGLPNDRFFAVRPEGSVSTLKIQRTERGDSAVYLCASSQRPPGQGNDEQYFGPGTRLTVT.

The chain links TRBV25-1 to TRBJ2-7; D remains ambiguous. V gave up 3 bases and J gave up 3 bases, with 9 bases separating them. The length of the CDR3 is 13 residues. Germline V CDR1 and CDR2: MGHDK, SYGVNS. CDR3 sequence (DNA): TGTGCCAGCAGTGACACCGACGGCTACGAGCAGTACTTC. The encoded protein is CASSDTDGYEQYF.

The sample holds a few counts of this clone. The CDR3 here is CASSSPKVNTEAFF. CDR3 bases: TGTGCCAGCAGCTCCCCTAAGGTGAACACTGAAGCTTTCTTT. The chain carries TRBV28 and TRBJ1-1; D unclear. Germline lookup yields CDR1 MDHEN and CDR2 SYDVKM. V lost 6 bases and J lost 0, with 11 bases in between. CDR3 size: 14 residues.

For this clone: Relative to the germline gene, one junction end is altered; a read error may explain this. This chain links TRBV7-2 with TRBJ2-7; D remains ambiguous. The CDR3 is 12 residues long. The germline V gene has CDR1 SGHTA and CDR2 FQGNSA. CDR3 coding DNA: TGTGCCAGCAGCGACGGCTACCGCCATCAGGACTTC. This gives the protein CASSDGYRHQDF. Full variable domain (missing parts from reference TRBV7-2 and TRBJ2-7): GAGVSQSPSNKVTEKGKDVELRCDPISGHTALYWYRQSLGQGLEFLIYFQGNSAPDKSGLPSDRFSAERTGGSVSTLTIQRTQQEDSAVYLCASSDGYRHQDFGPGTRLTVT.

V gene TRBV7-9 combines with J gene TRBJ1-4; the D is unclear. Germline CDR1 SEHNR, CDR2 FQNEAQ (reference sequence). The V end lost 1 base, the J end lost 8 bases, and 8 bases lay between the germline ends. The CDR3 length is 13 residues. The CDR3 reads CASSLGGSEKLFF. Here the CDR3 DNA reads TGTGCCAGCAGCTTAGGCGGCAGCGAAAAACTGTTTTTT.

The rearrangement joins TRBV4-3 to TRBJ2-3; TRBD1 might be the D (5 bases). This CDR3 is built from 15 residues. Deletions cut 0 bases from V and 8 bases from J, with 15 bases between. Germline CDR1 LGHNA, CDR2 YSLEER. CDR3 protein: CASSQDRAGHVTQYF. CDR3 DNA: TGCGCCAGCAGCCAAGATCGGGCAGGGCATGTTACGCAGTATTTT.

The rearrangement links TRBV7-3 to TRBJ2-5; 9 bases agree with TRBD2. The CDR3 is made up of 18 amino acids. With V trimmed by 2 bases and J by 5 bases, 15 bases remained unmatched. Germline lookup yields CDR1 SGHTA and CDR2 FQGTGA. The CDR3 coding sequence is TGTGCCAGCAGCTTAGACAGTATGCGGGGGGGCCCCTCGGAGACCCAGTACTTC. Its protein product is CASSLDSMRGGPSETQYF.

The J gene is TRBJ2-5, the V gene TRBV29-1; no clear D gene. CDR1 SQVTM and CDR2 ANQGSEA come from the germline V gene. V was clipped by 1 base and J by 4 bases, with 4 bases between them. The CDR3 has 11 residues. CDR3 protein: CSVEAGETQYF. The DNA of the CDR3 is TGCAGCGTTGAAGCGGGAGAGACCCAGTACTTC.

This clone showed up just a few times. The chain joins TRBV7-8 to TRBJ2-5, with D hard to call. The V gene's germline CDR1 is SGHVS and CDR2 FQNEAQ. V was shortened by 1 base and J by 4 bases, with 16 bases between the two germline ends. There are 16 residues in the CDR3. The CDR3 DNA reads TGTGCCAGCAGCTTAGTTCGGTCCAGACAACGAGAGACCCAGTACTTC. Protein sequence: CASSLVRSRQRETQYF.

The chain employs TRBV4-3 and TRBJ2-5; tentative D call: TRBD2 (6 bases). The CDR3 runs 16 residues. Germline V lookup: CDR1 LGHNA, CDR2 YSLEER. Trimming took off 2 bases at V and 0 bases at J, with 13 bases between the two ends. CDR3 DNA sequence: TGCGCCAGCAGCCAAACCCGGGACTGGAACCAAGAGACCCAGTACTTC. Residues: CASSQTRDWNQETQYF.

This clone showed up just once. The CDR3 coding sequence is TGTGCCAGCAGCTTAGGCAGGGACAGGCCTAATGAAAAACTGTTTTTT. It encodes CASSLGRDRPNEKLFF. V and J are TRBV7-9 and TRBJ1-4; 8 nucleotides line up with TRBD1. There are 16 residues in the CDR3. Germline V gene sequence: CDR1 SEHNR, CDR2 FQNEAQ (reference sequence). J lost 3 bases, V lost 1 base, and 4 bases had no gene match.

V gene TRBV5-1 combines with J gene TRBJ2-2; D remains ambiguous. The CDR3 runs to 13 residues. Between the trimmed V and J ends, which lost 3 bases and 6 bases, there was a span of 9 bases. Germline CDR1 and CDR2: SGHRS and YFSETQ. The chain's CDR3 is CASSSSISGELFF. For the CDR3, the DNA is TGCGCCAGCAGCTCAAGCATCTCCGGGGAGCTGTTTTTT.